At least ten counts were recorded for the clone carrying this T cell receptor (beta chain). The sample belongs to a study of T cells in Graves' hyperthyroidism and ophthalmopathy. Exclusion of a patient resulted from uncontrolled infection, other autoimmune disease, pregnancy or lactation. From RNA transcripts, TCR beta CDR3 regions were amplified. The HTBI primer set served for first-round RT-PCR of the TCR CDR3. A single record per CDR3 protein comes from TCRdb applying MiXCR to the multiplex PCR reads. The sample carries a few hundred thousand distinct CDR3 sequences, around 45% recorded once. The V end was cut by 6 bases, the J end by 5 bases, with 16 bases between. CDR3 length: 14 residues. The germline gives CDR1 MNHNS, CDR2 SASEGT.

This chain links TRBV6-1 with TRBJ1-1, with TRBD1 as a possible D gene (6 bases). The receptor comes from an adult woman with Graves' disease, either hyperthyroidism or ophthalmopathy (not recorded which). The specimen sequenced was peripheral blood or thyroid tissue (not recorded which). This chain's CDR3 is CASSLGQGRTEAFF. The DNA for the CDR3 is TGTGCCAGCAGCCTGGGGCAGGGGAGGACTGAAGCTTTCTTT.